This TCR beta chain is drawn from a study of blood T cell repertoires in COVID-19. The assay was immunoSEQ multiplex PCR, and TCRdb's table has in-frame clones only and misses some. The table records over 150,000 clones, around 77% of them present only once. The CDR3 totals 15 residues. The V end was cut by 3 bases, the J end by 1 base, with 12 bases between. CDR1 SNHLY and CDR2 FYNNEI come from the germline V gene. This sequence joins TRBV2 and TRBJ1-1; no definite D call. Source material: peripheral blood. This clonotype originated in a man aged 70 or older with acute or convalescent COVID-19. The CDR3 loop reads CASSDHEDRNTEAFF. The DNA of the CDR3 is TGTGCCAGCAGTGATCATGAGGATCGGAACACTGAAGCTTTCTTT. The full variable domain, with the rest looked up from reference TRBV2 and TRBJ1-1, is EPEVTQTPSHQVTQMGQEVILRCVPISNHLYFYWYRQILGQKVEFLVSFYNNEISEKSEIFDDQFSVERPDGSNFTLKIRSTKLEDSAMYFCASSDHEDRNTEAFFGQGTRLTVV.